Listed below are T cell receptor beta chains from one sample, sequenced in a study of spatial heterogeneity in lung cancer. One entry per CDR3 protein results from TCRdb running MiXCR on the 5' RACE reads. This table holds roughly 70,000 distinct CDR3 sequences, less than 9.5% found once. Sequences were derived from PBMCs, sampled at follow-up. All receptors derive from a female donor with early-stage non-small cell lung cancer. The CDR3 runs from the conserved cysteine through the conserved F or W. D genes are given only for firm matches. Some rows have no size entry. The others give once, few or many, or a class for an expanded clone.

V gene,clone size,D gene,J gene,CDR3 length,CDR3 DNA,CDR3 protein
TRBV29-1,-,TRBD1,TRBJ2-7,17,TGCAGCCTAACGAAACCGGGCACCGGGACAGGGCGATACGAGCAGTACTTC,CSLTKPGTGTGRYEQYF
TRBV12-3/TRBV12-4,many,-,TRBJ2-7,15,TGTGCCAGCAGTGCAAACCGGGACATTCCCTACGAGCAGTACTTC,CASSANRDIPYEQYF
TRBV5-1,-,-,TRBJ2-3,12,TGCGCCAGCAGCCTCGTAGGGGATACGCAGTATTTT,CASSLVGDTQYF
TRBV10-1,-,TRBD2,TRBJ2-7,13,TGCGCCAGCAGCCCGGGACTAGCGGGGGAGCAGTACTTC,CASSPGLAGEQYF
TRBV7-9,many,-,TRBJ1-1,11,TGTGCCAGCAGCAGGGTCGAAGGAGCTTTCTTT,CASSRVEGAFF
TRBV27,many,TRBD2,TRBJ2-1,13,TGTGCCAGCAGCCTCGGGACTAAAAATGAGCAGTTCTTC,CASSLGTKNEQFF
TRBV19,-,-,TRBJ2-6,17,TGTGCCAGTAGTTCTCCGGGGTACAGTTCTGGGGCCAACGTCCTGACTTTC,CASSSPGYSSGANVLTF
TRBV6-1,-,-,TRBJ1-6,12,TGTGCCAGCAGGGTGTCTGGTTCACCCCTCCACTTT,CASRVSGSPLHF
TRBV27,many,-,TRBJ1-5,13,TGTGCCAGCAGACCTATGAGCAATCAGCCCCAGCATTTT,CASRPMSNQPQHF
TRBV11-3,many,-,TRBJ2-1,13,TGTGCCAGCAGCTTAGTCTCGGCCAATGAGCAGTTCTTC,CASSLVSANEQFF
TRBV28,few,TRBD1,TRBJ1-2,15,TGTGCCAGCATGCCCCCGGGACAGAAAATCTATGGCTACACCTTC,CASMPPGQKIYGYTF
TRBV30,many,-,TRBJ2-1,12,TGTGCCTGGAGTGAACCCGCTTTGGGGCAGTTCTTC,CAWSEPALGQFF
TRBV10-3,-,TRBD2,TRBJ2-3,14,TGTGCCATCACCGGACTAGCGGCCACAGATACGCAGTATTTT,CAITGLAATDTQYF
TRBV29-1,few,-,TRBJ2-2,14,TGCAGCGTTGCTGGACGGCTCAACACCGGGGAGCTGTTTTTT,CSVAGRLNTGELFF
TRBV2,many,-,TRBJ2-7,12,TGTGCCAGCAATCCTGGGAGCTACGAGCAGTACTTC,CASNPGSYEQYF
TRBV9,few,-,TRBJ2-3,16,TGTGCCAGCAGTTGGAGAGACACCCCTCGAGGGGATACGCAGTATTTT,CASSWRDTPRGDTQYF
TRBV11-2,-,-,TRBJ2-3,14,TGTGCCAGCAGCTCCCCCCCCGTCACAGATACGCAGTATTTT,CASSSPPVTDTQYF
TRBV20-1,few,-,TRBJ2-1,14,TGCAGTGCTAGGGGTAGTTTCGTGTGGAATGAGCAGTTCTTC,CSARGSFVWNEQFF
TRBV5-1,few,-,TRBJ2-7,14,TGCGCCAGCAGCTTGCAGGGAATCTCGTACGAGCAGTACTTC,CASSLQGISYEQYF
TRBV19,few,-,TRBJ1-2,14,TGTGCCAGTAATGGGCAGAAGGACTCCTATGGCTACACCTTC,CASNGQKDSYGYTF
TRBV18,many,-,TRBJ2-2,14,TGTGCCAGCTCACAGATCTCGAACACCGGGGAGCTGTTTTTT,CASSQISNTGELFF
TRBV18,many,-,TRBJ2-1,16,TGTGCCAGCTCACCACGTGGTGCAGGGTACTACAATGAGCAGTTCTTC,CASSPRGAGYYNEQFF
TRBV29-1,many,TRBD2,TRBJ2-1,13,TGCAGCGTCGGACCCGGGACTACTGGTGAGCAGTTCTTC,CSVGPGTTGEQFF
TRBV18,many,TRBD1,TRBJ2-2,16,TGTGCCAGCTCACCACCGGCAGGGGGAAGCACCGGGGAGCTGTTTTTT,CASSPPAGGSTGELFF
TRBV20-1,few,-,TRBJ2-5,14,TGCAGTGCTACGGAGGGGGCCTACCAAGAGACCCAGTACTTC,CSATEGAYQETQYF
TRBV6-5,few,TRBD2,TRBJ2-3,16,TGTGCCAGCAGTTACAGGGTAGCGGGAGGACTAGATACGCAGTATTTT,CASSYRVAGGLDTQYF
TRBV7-3,many,TRBD1,TRBJ2-1,18,TGTGCCAGCAGCCTATTTGCGACCGGGACAGGGTCGATCGATGAGCAGTTCTTC,CASSLFATGTGSIDEQFF
TRBV7-6,many,-,TRBJ2-1,15,TGTGCCAGCAGCTCCATACGGGGCCGGCTGAATGAGCAGTTCTTC,CASSSIRGRLNEQFF
TRBV12-3/TRBV12-4,many,-,TRBJ2-2,14,TGTGCCAGCAGTATGACCACGAACACCGGGGAGCTGTTTTTT,CASSMTTNTGELFF
TRBV7-9,many,-,TRBJ2-7,14,TGTGCCAGCAGCTTAGACTTCCTGACCTACGAGCAGTACTTC,CASSLDFLTYEQYF
TRBV11-2,many,-,TRBJ2-7,14,TGTGCCAGCAGCTTGGGGGAGAGACAGGTGGCGCAGTACTTC,CASSLGERQVAQYF
TRBV3-1,many,-,TRBJ1-5,14,TGTGCCAGCAGCCAAGGCGAGGGTTATCAGCCCCAGCATTTT,CASSQGEGYQPQHF
TRBV20-1,-,-,TRBJ1-3,13,TGCAGTGCTAGAGAGGGTAATGGAAACACCATATATTTT,CSAREGNGNTIYF
TRBV12-5,few,-,TRBJ2-7,12,TGTGCTAGTGGTTGGAGCTCCTACGAGCAGTACTTC,CASGWSSYEQYF
TRBV10-1,many,-,TRBJ2-5,14,TGCGCCAGCAGTGAAGGGTACTCGGTGGAGACCCAGTACTTC,CASSEGYSVETQYF
TRBV20-1,few,TRBD1,TRBJ1-1,13,TGCAGTGGCAGGGGGCTACTGAACACTGAAGCTTTCTTT,CSGRGLLNTEAFF
TRBV5-1,many,-,TRBJ2-5,12,TGCGCCAGCAGCTTGGAAACAGAGACCCAGTACTTC,CASSLETETQYF
TRBV29-1,few,-,TRBJ2-3,16,TGCAGCGTTGCTGGCCCCTTGTGGGGGTACACAGATACGCAGTATTTT,CSVAGPLWGYTDTQYF
TRBV5-1,many,TRBD2,TRBJ2-1,18,TGCGCCAGCAGCTTAAAGGGGCTAGCGGGAACTAAGTTAAATGAGCAGTTCTTC,CASSLKGLAGTKLNEQFF
TRBV27,many,-,TRBJ1-1,15,TGTGCCAGCAGACCCTGGGGGGACTTGAACACTGAAGCTTTCTTT,CASRPWGDLNTEAFF
TRBV28,many,TRBD1,TRBJ1-5,15,TGTGCCGCGTGGGACAGGGGGCTTAGCAATCAGCCCCAGCATTTT,CAAWDRGLSNQPQHF
TRBV4-2,many,-,TRBJ2-5,14,TGTGCCAGCAGCCAAGTGGGGCTTGCTGAGACCCAGTACTTC,CASSQVGLAETQYF
TRBV4-2,few,-,TRBJ1-2,16,TGTGCCAGCAGCCAAGCTCTTGTTGACGGAAACTATGGCTACACCTTC,CASSQALVDGNYGYTF
TRBV28,few,TRBD1,TRBJ1-1,13,TGTGCCAGCAGCCCTGACAGGGCTGGTGAAGCTTTCTTT,CASSPDRAGEAFF
TRBV15,many,TRBD2,TRBJ2-1,16,TGTGCCACCAGCGCCCGGGGACTAGGAGTTACCAATGAGCAGTTCTTC,CATSARGLGVTNEQFF
TRBV2,many,-,TRBJ2-2,13,TGTGCCAGCAATGAACAGGGTACCGGGGAGCTGTTTTTT,CASNEQGTGELFF
TRBV6-5,-,-,TRBJ2-1,13,TGTGCCAGCTCCCAAGCCCCCAATTATGAGCAGTTCTTC,CASSQAPNYEQFF
TRBV7-2,-,-,TRBJ2-2,14,TGTGCCAGCAGCTTAGGACAGTCCACCGGGGAGCTGTTTTTT,CASSLGQSTGELFF
TRBV30,many,-,TRBJ2-1,12,TGTGCCTGGAACCTCCAGGGGAATGAGCAGTTCTTC,CAWNLQGNEQFF
TRBV11-3,many,-,TRBJ2-1,15,TGTGCCAGCAGCCCGACTAGAGGGGGGTCCGGAGAGCAGTTCTTC,CASSPTRGGSGEQFF
TRBV29-1,-,TRBD1,TRBJ2-7,11,TGCAGTTACGGACAGGTGGGCGAGCAGTACTTC,CSYGQVGEQYF
TRBV29-1,few,-,TRBJ2-2,13,TGCAGCGTTGGGGGTTGGTACACCGGGGAGCTGTTTTTT,CSVGGWYTGELFF
TRBV7-8,few,TRBD2,TRBJ2-7,16,TGTGCCAGCAGCAAACCGGGACTAGCGAATCCCTACGAGCAGTACTTC,CASSKPGLANPYEQYF
TRBV6-4,few,TRBD1,TRBJ2-7,14,TGTGCCAGCAGCCAGACAGGGGGCGTGTACGAGCAGTACTTC,CASSQTGGVYEQYF
TRBV12-3/TRBV12-4,few,TRBD1,TRBJ2-4,14,TGTGCCAGCAGTTCGACAGGGGGCGAAAACATTCAGTACTTC,CASSSTGGENIQYF
TRBV12-3/TRBV12-4,-,-,TRBJ2-1,15,TGTGCCAGCAGCCCTGGAGGGGGCAGGTACAATGAGCAGTTCTTC,CASSPGGGRYNEQFF
TRBV2,many,-,TRBJ2-1,19,TGTGCCAGCAGGTATCGACTAGTAAGAAACCCGGGCGAACGATTGGAGCAGTTCTTC,CASRYRLVRNPGERLEQFF
TRBV20-1,few,-,TRBJ1-1,13,TGCAGGGCGGTAGGGGGGACTAACACTGAAGCTTTCTTT,CRAVGGTNTEAFF